The clone carrying this T cell receptor beta chain was detected only once. The data derive from a study of blood T cell repertoires in COVID-19. The repertoire was sequenced with immunoSEQ multiplex PCR; TCRdb's copy has only in-frame clones and lacks some. The table shows about 230,000 clones, with just under 90% occurring only once. The junction had 9 bases not matched to a gene; V was cut back by 4 bases and J by 3 bases. In germline, CDR1 is SGHRS, CDR2 YFSETQ. The CDR3 is 15 residues long. Material for sequencing was PBMCs or T cells enriched from blood (not recorded which). This sequence originates from a woman in her thirties with acute COVID-19. This chain links TRBV5-1 with TRBJ1-2; 7 bases line up with TRBD1. The CDR3 coding sequence is TGCGCCAGCAGCGCTGACAGGGAGGTAGACTATGGCTACACCTTC. Amino acids: CASSADREVDYGYTF.